Below are 15 T cell receptor beta chains sequenced from a single sample in a study of OX40 agonist ivuxolimab in advanced cancers. Data came from immunoSEQ multiplex PCR; TCRdb stores just in-frame clones and leaves some out. There are around 64,000 clones in the sample; around 83% occur only once, and just under 5% lies in the top ten. The sample here was CD4+ or CD8+ T cells sorted from blood, taken in a trial of the OX40 agonist ivuxolimab. The receptors shown here come from an adult with an advanced solid tumor such as melanoma, head and neck, liver or kidney cancer.

This clone showed up just a few times. The chain links TRBV21-1 to TRBJ2-7; the D call of TRBD2 is as the table states it, not checked on the DNA. TRBV21-1 is labeled a pseudogene. The CDR3 has 13 residues. For the CDR3, the DNA is TGTGCCAGCAGCAAAGTCGTCGGGTACGAGCAGTACTTC. It specifies CASSKVVGYEQYF.

On this clone: The sample has other DNA sequences that encode this CDR3 too. The chain is built from TRBV2 and TRBJ1-5; no definite D call. With 4 bases removed from V and 5 bases from J, the gap between germline ends came to 3 bases. Looked up from germline, CDR1 is SNHLY and CDR2 is FYNNEI. This CDR3 contains 11 residues. CDR3 in amino acids: CASSGDQPQHF. CDR3 in DNA: TGTGCCAGCAGTGGTGATCAGCCCCAGCATTTT.

The rearrangement links TRBV19 to TRBJ1-1; 8 bases align to TRBD1. This CDR3 region has 16 residues. The V and J ends lost 4 bases and 1 base, in that order; junction bases with no gene match: 8. Germline-derived CDR1 and CDR2 are LNHDA and SQIVND (reference sequence). In nucleotides, the CDR3 is TGTGCCAGTAGTAGGTATGGGACAGGAACGAACACTGAAGCTTTCTTT. It yields the protein CASSRYGTGTNTEAFF.

This clone has only one observation. This chain uses TRBV7-9 with TRBJ2-1; D is perhaps TRBD2 (5 bases). Germline lookup yields CDR1 SEHNR and CDR2 FQNEAQ (reference sequence). This CDR3 comprises 14 residues. The V gene lost 6 bases and the J gene lost 5 bases, with 14 bases spanning the gap. CDR3 in amino acids: CASRWTGTNNEQFF. The CDR3 DNA is TGTGCCAGCAGATGGACTGGCACCAACAATGAGCAGTTCTTC.

This clone was counted a single time. The chain employs TRBV10-3 and TRBJ1-1, with no clear D. V was pared by 0 bases and J by 0 bases, with 5 bases between. The CDR3 spans 14 residues. Germline V gene lookup returns CDR1 ENHRY and CDR2 SYGVKD. DNA for the CDR3: TGTGCCATCAGTGAGTCAGGAGTGAACACTGAAGCTTTCTTT. Protein: CAISESGVNTEAFF.

The J gene is TRBJ2-5, the V gene TRBV4-1, with 8 bases identical to TRBD2. The CDR3 is 16 amino acids. Looked up from germline, CDR1 is MGHRA and CDR2 is YSYEKL. The J segment lost 5 bases and the V segment lost 4 bases, leaving 12 bases of the junction unmatched. The CDR3, as DNA: TGCGCCAGCAGCCCTCGACTAGCCCGGGGGGGCGAGACCCAGTACTTC. This translates into CASSPRLARGGETQYF.

The J gene is TRBJ2-6, the V gene TRBV10-3, with 9 bases that match TRBD1. The germline V gene has CDR1 ENHRY and CDR2 SYGVKD. Trimming took 5 bases from V and 0 from J; bases not matched to a gene: 5. The CDR3 covers 17 residues. The CDR3: CAISPQGASSGANVLTF. In DNA, the CDR3 is TGTGCCATCAGTCCACAGGGGGCCAGCTCTGGGGCCAACGTCCTGACTTTC.

The chain links TRBV11-2 to TRBJ2-3, with 10 bases matching TRBD2. Germline CDR1 and CDR2: SGHAT and FQNNGV. The CDR3 is 16 amino acids. V dropped 5 bases and J dropped 1; count of bases not matched to a gene: 6. The CDR3 region is CASSRWGTSGTDTQYF. CDR3 nucleotide sequence: TGTGCCAGCAGCCGATGGGGGACTAGCGGCACAGATACGCAGTATTTT.

The rearrangement uses TRBV15 and TRBJ2-3; 7 bases line up with TRBD2. V was pared by 6 bases and J by 4 bases, with 13 bases of the junction left unmatched. Germline assignment: CDR1 LNHNV and CDR2 YYDKDF (reference sequence). This CDR3 has 16 amino acids. The CDR3 bases are TGTGCCACCAGGACCCTCTGGGGGGGGGAGGCAGATACGCAGTATTTT. Translating it yields CATRTLWGGEADTQYF. The full variable domain, with the rest looked up from reference TRBV15 and TRBJ2-3, is DAMVIQNPRYQVTQFGKPVTLSCSQTLNHNVMYWYQQKSSQAPKLLFHYYDKDFNNEADTPDNFQSRRPNTSFCFLDIRSPGLGDTAMYLCATRTLWGGEADTQYFGPGTRLTVL.

This clone showed up just once. This chain uses TRBV5-1 with TRBJ2-6, with 9 bases lining up with TRBD2. The CDR3 loop spans 18 amino acids. V shed 3 bases, J shed 0 bases, and the junction held 7 bases outside the gene matches. The V gene's germline CDR1 is SGHRS and CDR2 YFSETQ. The CDR3 sequence is CASSSLLAGSSGANVLTF. In DNA, the CDR3 is TGCGCCAGCAGCTCCCTGCTAGCGGGGTCCTCTGGGGCCAACGTCCTGACTTTC.

The V call is TRBV6-5, the J call TRBJ1-5, with D maybe TRBD1 (5 bases). V was shortened by 3 bases and J by 2 bases, with 11 bases between the two germline ends. Germline CDR1 is MNHEY and CDR2 is SVGAGI. This CDR3 spans 15 amino acids. The CDR3 is CASSYAGEGNQPQHF. CDR3 nucleotides: TGTGCCAGCAGTTATGCGGGGGAAGGCAATCAGCCCCAGCATTTT.

This rearrangement joins TRBV7-9 to TRBJ2-7; 7 bases line up with TRBD2. The V and J ends lost 1 base and 4 bases, in that order; junction bases with no gene match: 4. The CDR3 is 14 residues long. Germline CDR1 SEHNR, CDR2 FQNEAQ (reference sequence). In DNA form, the CDR3 reads TGTGCCAGCAGCTTAGTCGGTAGCGGGTACGAGCAGTACTTC. Its protein product is CASSLVGSGYEQYF.

The sample holds one count of this clone. The chain couples TRBV6-5 to TRBJ1-5; no definite D call. Germline CDR1 reads MNHEY; CDR2 reads SVGAGI. V dropped 6 bases and J dropped 1 base, with 10 bases sitting between them. The CDR3 is 14 amino acids. The CDR3 nucleotides read TGTGCCAGCAGGGACCTGTCGAGCAATCAGCCCCAGCATTTT. Its protein product is CASRDLSSNQPQHF.

The chain employs TRBV7-6 and TRBJ2-7; 13 bases match TRBD2. CDR1 is SGHVS, CDR2 FNYEAQ, per germline. V gave up 4 bases and J gave up 11 bases; unmatched junction bases: 8. The CDR3 consists of 14 residues. The CDR3 coding sequence is TGTGCCAGCAGCTACGGACTAGCGGGGGAGGAGAAGTACTTC. This encodes CASSYGLAGEEKYF.

This clone was recorded a few times. V gene TRBV7-9 combines with J gene TRBJ2-2, with D tentatively TRBD2 (5 bases). Germline V gene data show CDR1 as SEHNR and CDR2 as FQNEAQ (reference sequence). The CDR3 has 15 amino acids. Trimming stripped 3 bases from V and 3 bases from J, with 11 bases between. CDR3 DNA: TGTGCCAGCAGCTTTTTCGGGGATTACACCGGGGAGCTGTTTTTT. This sequence encodes CASSFFGDYTGELFF. The full variable domain, in which reference TRBV7-9 and TRBJ2-2 provide the parts outside the CDR3, is DTGVSQNPRHKITKRGQNVTFRCDPISEHNRLYWYRQTLGQGPEFLTYFQNEAQLEKSRLLSDRFSAERPKGSFSTLEIQRTEQGDSAMYLCASSFFGDYTGELFFGEGSRLTVL.